This is a list of T cell receptor beta chains from one sample in a study of blood T cell repertoires in COVID-19. Produced via immunoSEQ multiplex PCR; TCRdb's table is partial and in-frame only. The sample shows about 27,000 clones, around 83% of them seen only once. The sample consisted of peripheral blood. The receptors originated from a man between 70 and 80 years old with acute or convalescent COVID-19. Each CDR3 is given with its conserved first and last residue. The D gene is left open where the match is weak. Rows may omit the clone size; those that give it use once, few, many or a size class.

>NA|TRBV5-6|NA|TRBJ2-1
CASSWLGVTNNEQFF
TGTGCCAGCAGCTGGCTCGGGGTTACTAACAATGAGCAGTTCTTC
>NA|TRBV2|NA|TRBJ1-4
CASMWTPANEKLFF
TGTGCCAGCATGTGGACACCCGCTAATGAAAAACTGTTTTTT
>TRBD1|TRBV14|once|TRBJ2-1
CASSRLTGQQSYNEQFF
TGTGCCAGCAGCCGGCTAACGGGACAGCAATCTTACAATGAGCAGTTCTTC
>TRBD1|TRBV5-1|NA|TRBJ1-4
CASGRGLEGEKLFF
TGCGCCAGTGGAAGGGGGCTAGAAGGTGAAAAACTGTTTTTT
>TRBD2|TRBV7-7|once|TRBJ2-2
CASSLALADTGELFF
TGTGCCAGCAGCTTAGCTCTAGCGGACACCGGGGAGCTGTTTTTT
>TRBD2|TRBV19|NA|TRBJ2-1
CASSRTSGGRWEQFF
TGTGCCAGTAGTCGGACTAGCGGAGGTAGATGGGAGCAGTTCTTC
>NA|TRBV4-2|NA|TRBJ1-3
CASSQDPRGNTIYF
TGTGCCAGCAGCCAAGATCCTAGAGGAAACACCATATATTTT
>NA|TRBV7-2|NA|TRBJ1-4
CASSPGPREWEKLFF
TGTGCCAGCAGCCCCGGGCCTCGGGAGTGGGAAAAACTGTTTTTT
>TRBD2|TRBV2|NA|TRBJ2-2
CASSGLAANTGELFF
TGTGCCAGCAGTGGACTAGCGGCGAACACCGGGGAGCTGTTTTTT
>TRBD1|TRBV27|NA|TRBJ2-2
CASRLTGTNTGELFF
TGTGCCAGCAGGCTGACAGGGACGAACACCGGGGAGCTGTTTTTT
>NA|TRBV7-8|NA|TRBJ2-5
CASSARDWYQETQYF
TGTGCCAGCAGCGCCCGGGACTGGTACCAAGAGACCCAGTACTTC
>TRBD1|TRBV13|NA|TRBJ1-6
CASSSFGTADNSPLHF
TGTGCCAGCAGCTCATTTGGGACAGCTGATAATTCACCCCTCCACTTT
>TRBD2|TRBV19|NA|TRBJ2-2
CASSISGVAGASSTGELFF
TGTGCCAGTAGTATTTCCGGGGTAGCGGGAGCATCGAGCACCGGGGAGCTGTTTTTT
>TRBD2|TRBV6-2/TRBV6-3|NA|TRBJ2-1
CASSIAGGSSTLDNEQFF
TGTGCCAGCAGTATAGCGGGGGGCTCCTCCACCCTTGACAATGAGCAGTTCTTC
>NA|TRBV5-1|once|TRBJ2-7
CASSLSSSGVPGEQYF
TGCGCCAGCAGCTTGTCCTCTTCGGGAGTCCCGGGGGAGCAGTACTTC
>NA|TRBV30|NA|TRBJ2-7
CAWQGFNSYEQYF
TGTGCCTGGCAGGGATTCAACTCCTACGAGCAGTACTTC